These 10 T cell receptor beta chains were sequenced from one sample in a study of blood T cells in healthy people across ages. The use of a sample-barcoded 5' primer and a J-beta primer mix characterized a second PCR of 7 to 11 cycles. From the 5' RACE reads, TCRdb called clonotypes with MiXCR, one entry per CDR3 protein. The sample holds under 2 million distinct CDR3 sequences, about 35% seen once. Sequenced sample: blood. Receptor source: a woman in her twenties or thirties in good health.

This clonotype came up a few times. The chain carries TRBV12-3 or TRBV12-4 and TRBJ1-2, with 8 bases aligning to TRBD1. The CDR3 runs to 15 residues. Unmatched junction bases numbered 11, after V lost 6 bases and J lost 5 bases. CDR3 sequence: CASSQSRGRSYGYTF. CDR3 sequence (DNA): TGTGCCAGCAGCCAGAGCAGGGGGCGTTCGTATGGCTACACCTTC.

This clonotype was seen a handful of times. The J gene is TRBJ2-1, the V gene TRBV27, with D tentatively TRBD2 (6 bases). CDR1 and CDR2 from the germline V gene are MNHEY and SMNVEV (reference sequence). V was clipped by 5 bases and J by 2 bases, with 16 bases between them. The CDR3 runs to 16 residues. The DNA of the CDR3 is TGTGCCAGCAGTAACACTTCTAGCGTAACCTACAATGAGCAGTTCTTC. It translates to CASSNTSSVTYNEQFF.

The CDR3 reads CAWSPGSIGYTF. The CDR3 coding sequence is TGTGCCTGGAGCCCAGGATCGATCGGCTACACCTTC. The chain is built from TRBV30 and TRBJ1-2; no firm D call. The CDR3 spans 12 residues. Germline CDR1 GTSNPN, CDR2 SVGIG (reference sequence). Trimming stripped 3 bases from V and 8 bases from J, with 13 bases between.

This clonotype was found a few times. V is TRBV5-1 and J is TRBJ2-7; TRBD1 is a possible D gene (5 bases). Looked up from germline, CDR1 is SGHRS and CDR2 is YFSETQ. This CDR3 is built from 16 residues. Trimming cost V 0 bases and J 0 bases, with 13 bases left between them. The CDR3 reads CASSLDMTARSYEQYF. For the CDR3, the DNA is TGCGCCAGCAGCTTGGATATGACAGCACGCTCCTACGAGCAGTACTTC.

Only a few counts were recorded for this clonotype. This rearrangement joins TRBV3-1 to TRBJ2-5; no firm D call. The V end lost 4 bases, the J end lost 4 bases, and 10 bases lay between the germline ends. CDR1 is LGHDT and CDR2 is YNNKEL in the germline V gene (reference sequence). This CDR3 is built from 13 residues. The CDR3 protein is CASSPRSPETQYF. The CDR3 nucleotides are TGTGCCAGCAGCCCGCGATCCCCAGAGACCCAGTACTTC.

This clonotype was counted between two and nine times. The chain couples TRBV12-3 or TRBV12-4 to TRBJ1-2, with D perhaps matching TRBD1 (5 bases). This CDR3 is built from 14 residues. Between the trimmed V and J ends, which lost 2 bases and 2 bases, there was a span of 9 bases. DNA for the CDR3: TGTGCCAGCAGTTTACGGGGCACCAACTATGGCTACACCTTC. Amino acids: CASSLRGTNYGYTF.

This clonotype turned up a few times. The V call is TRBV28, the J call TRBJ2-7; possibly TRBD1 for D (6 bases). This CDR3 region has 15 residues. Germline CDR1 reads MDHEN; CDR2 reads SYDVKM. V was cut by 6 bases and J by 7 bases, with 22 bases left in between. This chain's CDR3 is CASSYYLQGLREQYF. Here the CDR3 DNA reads TGTGCCAGCAGCTACTACCTACAGGGATTAAGGGAGCAGTACTTC.

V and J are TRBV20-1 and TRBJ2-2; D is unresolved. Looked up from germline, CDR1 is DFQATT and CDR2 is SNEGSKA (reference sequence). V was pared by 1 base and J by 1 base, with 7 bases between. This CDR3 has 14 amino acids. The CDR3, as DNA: TGCAGTGCTAGAGTTTTAGGGAACACCGGGGAGCTGTTTTTT. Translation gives CSARVLGNTGELFF.

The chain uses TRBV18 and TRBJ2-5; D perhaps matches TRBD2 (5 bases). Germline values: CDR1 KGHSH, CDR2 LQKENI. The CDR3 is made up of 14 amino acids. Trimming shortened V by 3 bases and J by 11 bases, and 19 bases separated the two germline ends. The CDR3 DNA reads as TGTGCCAGCTCACCGAGCGAGCCCCAGGAGGAGCAGTACTTC. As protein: CASSPSEPQEEQYF.

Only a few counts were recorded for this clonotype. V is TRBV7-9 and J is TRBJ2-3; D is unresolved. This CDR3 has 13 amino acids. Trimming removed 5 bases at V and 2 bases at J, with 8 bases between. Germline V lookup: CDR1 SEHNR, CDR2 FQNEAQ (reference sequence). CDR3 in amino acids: CASSLWTTDTQYF. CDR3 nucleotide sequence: TGTGCCAGCAGCCTGTGGACCACAGATACGCAGTATTTT.